These 25 T cell receptor beta chains were all obtained from the same sample, sequenced in a study of tissue T cells after allogeneic stem cell transplantation. Time point of the sample: mouse harvest day 14 after allogeneic transplant. Tail vein injection delivered 10^7 T-cell-depleted bone marrow cells and 10^6 splenic CD5+ T cells. Here immunoSEQ multiplex PCR was the method, and the copy in TCRdb shows in-frame clones only, minus some. The table includes roughly 5,000 clones, 35% to 50% detected once. Material: gut tissue. The source is a female BALB/c mouse given C57BL/6 T cells with graft-versus-host disease after an allogeneic hematopoietic cell transplant.

This clone is medium-sized within its sample. The listed genes are named as in mouse. This CDR3 is CASSLLGGSQNTLYF. The sequenced CDR3 bases are TGTGCCAGCAGCTTACTTGGGGGTAGTCAAAACACCTTGTAC. The chain employs TRBV3 and TRBJ2-4; perhaps TRBD2 as D (6 bases). The CDR3 end is not reached by the read, which stops 1 residue before it; the germline J gene fills it in. V was clipped by 2 bases and J by 0 bases, with 9 bases between them. Per germline, CDR1 SNHLY and CDR2 FYNGKV (reference sequence). CDR3 length equals 15 residues.

This clone is classed as medium-sized. Germline and genes here are mouse. Read data end 1 residue before the CDR3 end; the end is taken from the germline J gene. The chain has TRBV24 and TRBJ2-7, with a possible D match to TRBD1 (6 bases). The CDR3 consists of 14 residues. V lost 3 bases to trimming and J lost 3 bases, with 12 bases between them. The germline gives CDR1 KGHTA, CDR2 FRNEEI. CDR3 DNA (partial): TGTGCCAGCAGTCTCCGGGACAAATACTATGAACAGTAC. Translating gives CASSLRDKYYEQY. The CDR3, in full, reads CASSLRDKYYEQYF.

This clone has more than one count but fewer than ten. Gene names refer to mouse genes. The read halts 1 residue ahead of the CDR3 end, with the missing end drawn from the germline J gene. This chain joins TRBV3 and TRBJ2-7, with D perhaps TRBD1 (5 bases). The CDR3 loop spans 13 amino acids. The germline CDR1 and CDR2 sequences are SNHLY and FYNGKV (reference sequence). Trimming stripped 0 bases from V and 4 bases from J, with 7 bases between. CDR3: CASSLAQGYEQYF. The part of the CDR3 DNA that was read is TGTGCCAGCAGCTTAGCGCAGGGTTATGAACAGTAC.

This clone was seen a few times. The gene names given are mouse names. The read terminates 1 residue ahead of where the CDR3 ends, so the germline J gene completes it. This chain joins TRBV31 and TRBJ1-4; D gene uncertain. The V gene lost 0 bases and the J gene lost 0 bases, with 8 bases spanning the gap. The germline CDR1 and CDR2 sequences are GKSSPN and SITVG. The CDR3 covers 15 residues. The DNA read from the CDR3 is TGTGCCTGGAGTCTAGCCCCCCTTTCCAACGAAAGATTATTT. This encodes CAWSLAPLSNERLF. The whole CDR3 sequence reads CAWSLAPLSNERLFF.

This clone appeared a few times. The gene symbols are mouse symbols. The sequence runs out 1 residue before the end of the CDR3; the remainder is reconstructed from the germline J gene. The V and J genes are TRBV3 and TRBJ2-4; D is unclear. This CDR3 has 12 amino acids. Germline V lookup: CDR1 SNHLY, CDR2 FYNGKV (reference sequence). Trimming cost V 6 bases and J 0 bases, with 4 bases left between them. CDR3 protein: CASRSSQNTLYF. The CDR3 bases that were read are TGTGCCAGCAGAAGCAGTCAAAACACCTTGTAC.

This clone was seen only a few times. The genes are named according to mouse. Read coverage stops 1 residue before the CDR3 terminus; the germline J gene supplies the remainder. J is TRBJ2-7 and V is TRBV26, with 11 bases that match TRBD1. J gave up 0 bases and V 4 bases, and 2 bases lay outside the gene matches. The V gene's germline CDR1 is KGHPV and CDR2 FQNQEV (reference sequence). The CDR3 runs 15 residues. Partial CDR3 DNA: TGTGCCAGCAGTCGAGGGACAGGGGGCTCCTATGAACAGTAC. It translates to CASSRGTGGSYEQY. The entire CDR3 sequence reads CASSRGTGGSYEQYF.

Turning to this clone: Genes here carry mouse names. The read ends 1 residue shy of where the CDR3 ends; the end is completed using the germline J gene. The rearrangement uses TRBV12-1 and TRBJ2-4, with 7 bases matching TRBD1. Germline V gene sequence: CDR1 SGHSN, CDR2 HYEKVE. This CDR3 is built from 14 residues. With 2 bases clipped from V and 0 bases from J, the junction kept 1 base outside the gene matches. The CDR3 bases that were read are TGTGCCAGCTCTCGACAGGGTAGTCAAAACACCTTGTAC. This codes for CASSRQGSQNTLY. The entire CDR3 sequence reads CASSRQGSQNTLYF.

As regards this clone: Gene names follow the mouse nomenclature. The read ends 1 residue shy of where the CDR3 ends; the end is completed using the germline J gene. The rearrangement joins TRBV26 to TRBJ1-5, with D possibly matching TRBD1 (6 bases). Germline V lookup: CDR1 KGHPV, CDR2 FQNQEV (reference sequence). The CDR3 spans 16 residues. The V end was cut by 0 bases, the J end by 2 bases, with 11 bases between. CDR3 region: CASSLSWGRDNQAPLF. The CDR3 bases that were read are TGTGCCAGCAGTCTGTCGTGGGGGCGCGACAACCAGGCTCCGCTT.

Regarding this clone: The germline and genes are mouse ones. With the read ending 1 residue before the CDR3 end, the germline J gene is used to fill in that end. The chain employs TRBV16 and TRBJ2-7; D might be TRBD1 (6 bases). Germline lookup yields CDR1 SGHSA and CDR2 FRNQAP. V was shortened by 3 bases and J by 4 bases, with 10 bases between the two germline ends. The CDR3 totals 13 residues. The CDR3: CASSFGRGYEQYF. The DNA read from the CDR3 is TGTGCAAGCAGCTTTGGCAGGGGATATGAACAGTAC.

In regard to this clone: The gene names here belong to mouse. The chain's CDR3 is CASSPWTANTGQLYF. The CDR3 DNA, read in part, is TGTGCCAGCAGCCCCTGGACCGCAAACACCGGGCAGCTCTAC. The gene calls are TRBV13-1 and TRBJ2-2; D is uncertain. The read ends 1 residue shy of where the CDR3 ends; the end is completed using the germline J gene. Germline CDR1 and CDR2: NSHNY and SYGAGN. CDR3 length: 15 amino acids. V dropped 5 bases and J dropped 0 bases, with 11 bases sitting between them.

This clone occurred a few times. Germline and genes: mouse. The read ends 1 residue before the CDR3 terminus; that terminus is restored from the germline J gene. The chain links TRBV3 to TRBJ2-7; D is unresolved. Per germline, CDR1 SNHLY and CDR2 FYNGKV (reference sequence). The CDR3 contains 13 residues. Trimming cost V 1 base and J 3 bases, with 7 bases left between them. The DNA read from the CDR3 is TGTGCCAGCAGCTTAGAGGGCAACTATGAACAGTAC. Translated, it gives CASSLEGNYEQY. The full CDR3 protein reads CASSLEGNYEQYF.

As regards this clone: Gene names and germline match the mouse. The read terminates 1 residue before the CDR3 end, so the remaining end is supplied by the germline J gene. The chain is built from TRBV16 and TRBJ1-2, with 7 bases matching TRBD1. V was clipped by 6 bases and J by 0 bases; unmatched bases: 4. This CDR3 contains 14 residues. In germline, CDR1 is SGHSA, CDR2 FRNQAP. The sequenced part of the CDR3 DNA is TGTGCAAGCAGTCCACAGGGGACAAACTCCGACTACACC. This codes for CASSPQGTNSDYT. The complete CDR3 sequence is CASSPQGTNSDYTF.

About this clone itself: Gene names are mouse gene names. Read sequence stops 1 residue before the CDR3 end, and the germline J gene provides the missing end. The sample has other DNA sequences that encode this CDR3 too. V usage is TRBV26 and J usage is TRBJ2-7; 9 positions match TRBD2. Germline CDR1 reads KGHPV; CDR2 reads FQNQEV (reference sequence). V trimming: 2 bases; J trimming: 7 bases; junction bases outside the gene matches: 6. This CDR3 has 14 amino acids. CDR3 loop: CASSLGVGGREQYF. The sequenced part of the CDR3 DNA is TGTGCCAGCAGTCTGGGGGTGGGGGGGCGCGAACAGTAC.

A word on this clone: Each gene name is a mouse one. Sequencing ends 1 residue short of the CDR3 end; the germline J gene provides the rest. This chain links TRBV30 with TRBJ2-2, with 9 bases aligning to TRBD1. Germline V gives CDR1 SQVVS, CDR2 ANEGSEA. J lost 2 bases, V lost 5 bases, and 0 bases had no gene match. The CDR3 sequence is 13 residues long. CDR3 DNA, as far as it was read: TGTAGTTCTGGGACAGGGAACACCGGGCAGCTCTAC. Its translation: CSSGTGNTGQLY. Given in full, the CDR3 is CSSGTGNTGQLYF. Full variable domain (rest looked up from reference TRBV30 and TRBJ2-2): SVLLYQKPNRDICQSGTSLKIQCVADSQVVSMFWYQQFQEQSLMLMATANEGSEATYESGFTKDKFPISRPNLTFSTLTVNNARPGDSSIYFCSSGTGNTGQLYFGEGSKLTVL.

This clone was counted a few times. Mouse gene names apply. The read terminates 1 residue ahead of where the CDR3 ends, so the germline J gene completes it. The rearrangement joins TRBV26 to TRBJ2-7; the D gene is possibly TRBD2 (5 bases). The V end was cut by 1 base, the J end by 0 bases, with 7 bases between. This CDR3 has 14 residues. Germline V lookup: CDR1 KGHPV, CDR2 FQNQEV (reference sequence). The covered CDR3 bases are TGTGCCAGCAGTCTGTTGGGGAGCTCCTATGAACAGTAC. It codes for CASSLLGSSYEQY. The full CDR3 reads CASSLLGSSYEQYF.

In its sample, this clone was seen a few times. Gene names are the mouse ones. The sequenced fragment ends 1 residue before the CDR3 boundary, so the rest is inferred from the germline J gene. The V call is TRBV29, the J call TRBJ2-7; D unclear. Trimming took 2 bases from V and 3 from J, leaving 8 bases between them. There are 13 residues in the CDR3. CDR1 MSHET and CDR2 SYDVDS come from the germline V gene. The CDR3 DNA, read in part, is TGTGCTAGCAGTTTAAGTGGTTACTATGAACAGTAC. Encoded protein: CASSLSGYYEQY. The full CDR3 is CASSLSGYYEQYF.

Comments on this clone: The genes are named according to mouse. From the germline J gene comes the end of the CDR3, since the read stops 1 residue before it. This chain uses TRBV17 with TRBJ2-1; D possibly corresponds to TRBD1 (5 bases). The CDR3 loop spans 10 amino acids. V dropped 7 bases and J dropped 10 bases, with 8 bases sitting between them. Looked up from germline, CDR1 is MNHDT and CDR2 is YYDKIL. CDR3 bases read: TGTGCTAGCAATCGACAGGAGCAGTTC. Translating it yields CASNRQEQF. The entire CDR3 sequence reads CASNRQEQFF.

This clone showed up just a few times. Each gene name is a mouse one. Read data end 1 residue before the CDR3 end; the end is taken from the germline J gene. The chain recombines TRBV2 with TRBJ2-7, with D perhaps matching TRBD1 or TRBD2 (6 bases each). Per germline, CDR1 LGHNA and CDR2 YSYQKL. Trimming stripped 0 bases from V and 7 bases from J, with 10 bases between. The CDR3 spans 13 residues. CDR3 DNA, as far as it was read: TGTGCCAGCAGCCAAGAAGGGGGGACAGAACAGTAC. It yields the protein CASSQEGGTEQY. The complete CDR3 protein is CASSQEGGTEQYF.

Only a few counts were recorded for this clone. The genes are named according to mouse. Sequencing ends 1 residue short of the CDR3 end; the germline J gene provides the rest. The sample holds other DNA sequences that translate to the same CDR3. The gene calls are TRBV31 and TRBJ2-7; 10 bases agree with TRBD2. Germline CDR1 GKSSPN, CDR2 SITVG. After removal of 0 bases from V and 7 bases from J, the junction contained 6 bases not matched to a gene. The CDR3 has 14 amino acids. CDR3: CAWSLAGGAGEQYF. CDR3 DNA (partial): TGTGCCTGGAGTCTAGCTGGGGGGGCGGGGGAACAGTAC.

This clone was seen a few times. Gene names refer to mouse genes. The CDR3 end lies 1 residue beyond the end of the read and is filled in from the germline J gene. This chain connects TRBV26 to TRBJ1-2; a weak D match, TRBD1 (5 bases). The CDR3 has 12 amino acids. V shed 6 bases and J shed 2 bases, with 7 bases lying between them. CDR1 and CDR2 from the germline V gene are KGHPV and FQNQEV (reference sequence). The CDR3 sequence: CASSRDNSDYTF. CDR3 DNA, as far as it was read: TGTGCCAGCAGCCGGGACAACTCCGACTACACC.

In regard to this clone: The genes are named according to mouse. The read ends 1 residue early relative to the CDR3; the germline J gene fills the gap. This sequence joins TRBV23 and TRBJ2-7; TRBD1 reflects the table's D call only, with no check against the DNA. Per germline, CDR1 KGHTA and CDR2 FQNQQP. The CDR3 extends over 13 amino acids. CDR3 DNA, as far as it was read: TGCTCCAGCAGTCAGAGACAGGGGTATGAACAGTAC. It translates to CSSSQRQGYEQY. The CDR3, in full, reads CSSSQRQGYEQYF.

Comments on this clone: Genes and germline are mouse. The sequenced fragment ends 1 residue before the CDR3 boundary, so the rest is inferred from the germline J gene. The gene calls are TRBV16 and TRBJ2-7, with 11 bases lining up with TRBD2. The CDR3 consists of 14 residues. Trimming took 4 bases from V and 7 from J; bases not matched to a gene: 6. In germline, CDR1 is SGHSA, CDR2 FRNQAP. CDR3 sequence reads: CASSSGTGGREQYF. The DNA read from the CDR3 is TGTGCAAGCAGCTCCGGGACTGGGGGAAGGGAACAGTAC.

This clone was counted a few times. Germline and genes here are mouse. The read is 1 residue too short to cover the CDR3 end, so that end is filled in from the germline J gene. The rearrangement uses TRBV26 and TRBJ2-1, with TRBD2 matching 13 bases. With 6 bases clipped from V and 4 bases from J, the junction kept 3 bases outside the gene matches. Germline lookup yields CDR1 KGHPV and CDR2 FQNQEV (reference sequence). The CDR3 sequence is 15 residues long. The CDR3 loop reads CASSQGLGGYAEQFF. CDR3 DNA, as far as it was read: TGTGCCAGCAGCCAGGGACTGGGGGGGTATGCTGAGCAGTTC.

This clone occurred once. Mouse gene names and germline throughout. The read falls 1 residue short of the CDR3 end, and the missing part is taken from the germline J gene. The chain is built from TRBV3 and TRBJ2-5, with D hard to call. The CDR3 contains 14 residues. The germline gives CDR1 SNHLY, CDR2 FYNGKV (reference sequence). The V end was cut by 5 bases, the J end by 0 bases, with 9 bases between. The CDR3 loop is CASSQTLNQDTQYF. Incomplete CDR3 DNA: TGTGCCAGCAGCCAAACTCTTAACCAAGACACCCAGTAC.

A word on this clone: The gene names here belong to mouse. The read ends 1 residue early relative to the CDR3; the germline J gene fills the gap. V gene TRBV12-2 combines with J gene TRBJ2-4, with TRBD1 as a possible D gene (5 bases). Deletions cut 0 bases from V and 8 bases from J, with 11 bases between. Germline assignment: CDR1 SGHLS and CDR2 HYDKME. This CDR3 has 13 amino acids. CDR3 DNA, as far as it was read: TGTGCCAGCTCTCTCGAAGGGGTGGGCACCTTGTAC. Its protein is CASSLEGVGTLY. In full, the CDR3 is CASSLEGVGTLYF.